This entry is about one T cell receptor beta chain. A second 7 to 11 cycle PCR used barcoded and J-beta primers. One entry per CDR3 protein results from TCRdb running MiXCR on the 5' RACE reads. The table records approximately 780,000 distinct CDR3 sequences, around 25% of them present only once. The data are from a study of blood T cells in healthy people across ages. Between the trimmed V and J ends, which lost 4 bases and 0 bases, there was a span of 7 bases. The CDR3 sequence is 14 residues long. Germline V gives CDR1 GTSNPN, CDR2 SVGIG (reference sequence). These data also featured in a second study, about T cells of mothers and their children.

This chain joins TRBV30 and TRBJ2-6, with D tentatively TRBD2 (5 bases). Sequenced sample: blood. The TCR sequence derives from a boy younger than 18 in good health. The CDR3 DNA is TGTGCCTGGAAAGGGAGCTCTGGGGCCAACGTCCTGACTTTC. Amino acid sequence: CAWKGSSGANVLTF.